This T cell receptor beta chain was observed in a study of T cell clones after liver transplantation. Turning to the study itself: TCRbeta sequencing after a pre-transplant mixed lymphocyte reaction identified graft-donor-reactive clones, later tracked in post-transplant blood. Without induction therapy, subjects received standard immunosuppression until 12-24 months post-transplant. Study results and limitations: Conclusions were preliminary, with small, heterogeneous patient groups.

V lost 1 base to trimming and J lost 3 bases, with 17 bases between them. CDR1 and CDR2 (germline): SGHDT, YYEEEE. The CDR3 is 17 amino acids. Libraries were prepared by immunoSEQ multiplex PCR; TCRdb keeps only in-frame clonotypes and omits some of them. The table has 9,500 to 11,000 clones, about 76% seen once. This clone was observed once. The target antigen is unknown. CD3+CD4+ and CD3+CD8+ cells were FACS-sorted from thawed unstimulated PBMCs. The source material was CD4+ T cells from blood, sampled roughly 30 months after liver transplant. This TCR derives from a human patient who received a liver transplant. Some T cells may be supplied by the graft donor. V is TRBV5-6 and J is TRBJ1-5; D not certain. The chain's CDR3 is CASSLFTGNSDNQPQHF. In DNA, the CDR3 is TGTGCCAGCAGCTTGTTCACCGGGAATAGTGACAATCAGCCCCAGCATTTT. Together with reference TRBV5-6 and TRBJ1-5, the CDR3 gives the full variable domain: DAGVTQSPTHLIKTRGQQVTLRCSPKSGHDTVSWYQQALGQGPQFIFQYYEEEERQRGNFPDRFSGHQFPNYSSELNVNALLLGDSALYLCASSLFTGNSDNQPQHFGDGTRLSIL.